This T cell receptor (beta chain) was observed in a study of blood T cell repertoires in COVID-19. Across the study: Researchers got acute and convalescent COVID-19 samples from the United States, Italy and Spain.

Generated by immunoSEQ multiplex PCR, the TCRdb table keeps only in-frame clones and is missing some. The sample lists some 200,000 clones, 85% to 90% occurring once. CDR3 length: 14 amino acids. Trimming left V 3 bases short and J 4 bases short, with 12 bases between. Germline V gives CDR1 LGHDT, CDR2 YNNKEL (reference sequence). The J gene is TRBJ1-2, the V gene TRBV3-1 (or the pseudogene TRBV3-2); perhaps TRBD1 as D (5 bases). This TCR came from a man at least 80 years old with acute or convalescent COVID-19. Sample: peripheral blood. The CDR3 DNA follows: TGTGCCAGCAGCCACAACCAGGGTACCTATGGCTACACCTTC. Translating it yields CASSHNQGTYGYTF.